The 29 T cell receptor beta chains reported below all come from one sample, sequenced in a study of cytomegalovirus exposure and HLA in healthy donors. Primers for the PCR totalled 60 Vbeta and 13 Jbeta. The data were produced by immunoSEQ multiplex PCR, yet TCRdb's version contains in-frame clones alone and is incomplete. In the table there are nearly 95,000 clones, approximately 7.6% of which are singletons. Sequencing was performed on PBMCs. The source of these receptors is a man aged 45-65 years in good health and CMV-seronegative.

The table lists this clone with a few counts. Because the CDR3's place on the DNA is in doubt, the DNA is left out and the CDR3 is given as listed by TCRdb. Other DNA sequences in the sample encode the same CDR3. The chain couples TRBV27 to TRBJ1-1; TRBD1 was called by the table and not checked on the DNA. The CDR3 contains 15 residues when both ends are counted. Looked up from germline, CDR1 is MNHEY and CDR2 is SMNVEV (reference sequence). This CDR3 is CASSSSTGFGTEAFF.

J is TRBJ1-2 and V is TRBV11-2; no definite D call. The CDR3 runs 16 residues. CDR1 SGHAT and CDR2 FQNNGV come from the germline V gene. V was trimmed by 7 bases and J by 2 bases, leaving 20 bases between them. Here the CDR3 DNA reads TGTGCCAGCACGGGTGGTGCGAGAGAATTGAACTATGGCTACACCTTC. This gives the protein CASTGGARELNYGYTF. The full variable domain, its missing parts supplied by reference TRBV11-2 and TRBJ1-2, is EAGVAQSPRYKIIEKRQSVAFWCNPISGHATLYWYQQILGQGPKLLIQFQNNGVVDDSQLPKDRFSAERLKGVDSTLKIQPAKLEDSAVYLCASTGGARELNYGYTFGSGTRLTVV.

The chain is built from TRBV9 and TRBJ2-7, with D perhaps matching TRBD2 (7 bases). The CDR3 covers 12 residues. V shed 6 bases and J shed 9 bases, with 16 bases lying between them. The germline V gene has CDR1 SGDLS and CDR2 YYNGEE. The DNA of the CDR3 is TGTGCCAGCAACCATACGGGGGGCTGGCAGTACTTC. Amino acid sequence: CASNHTGGWQYF.

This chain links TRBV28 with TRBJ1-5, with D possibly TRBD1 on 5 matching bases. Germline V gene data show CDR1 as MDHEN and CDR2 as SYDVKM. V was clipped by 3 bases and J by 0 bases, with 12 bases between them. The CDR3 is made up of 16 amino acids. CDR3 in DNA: TGTGCCAGCAGTTTTGGTGGGGACTTTAGCAATCAGCCCCAGCATTTT. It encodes CASSFGGDFSNQPQHF.

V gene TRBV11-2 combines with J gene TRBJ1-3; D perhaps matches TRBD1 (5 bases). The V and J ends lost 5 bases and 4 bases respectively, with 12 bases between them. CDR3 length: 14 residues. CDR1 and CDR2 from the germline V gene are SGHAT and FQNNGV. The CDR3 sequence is CASSAGTPGNTIYF. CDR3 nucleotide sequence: TGTGCCAGCAGCGCCGGGACTCCGGGAAACACCATATATTTT.

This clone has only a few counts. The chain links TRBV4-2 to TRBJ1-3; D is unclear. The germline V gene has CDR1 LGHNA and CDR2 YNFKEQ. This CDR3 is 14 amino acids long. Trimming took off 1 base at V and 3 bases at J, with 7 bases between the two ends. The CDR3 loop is CASSQAGYGNTIYF. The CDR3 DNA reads TGTGCCAGCAGCCAAGCAGGTTATGGAAACACCATATATTTT.

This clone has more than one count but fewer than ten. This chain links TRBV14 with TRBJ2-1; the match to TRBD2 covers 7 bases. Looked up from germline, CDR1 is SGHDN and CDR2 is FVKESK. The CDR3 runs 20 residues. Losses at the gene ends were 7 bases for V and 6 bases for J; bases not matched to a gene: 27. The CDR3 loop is CASTGADAWVGLAVCNEQFF. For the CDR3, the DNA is TGTGCCAGCACCGGAGCGGACGCCTGGGTTGGGCTAGCGGTTTGCAATGAGCAGTTCTTC.

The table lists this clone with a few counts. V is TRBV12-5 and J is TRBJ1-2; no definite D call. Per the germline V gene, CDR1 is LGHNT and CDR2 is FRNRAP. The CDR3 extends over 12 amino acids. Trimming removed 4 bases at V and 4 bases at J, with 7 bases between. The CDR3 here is CASGSDIYGYTF. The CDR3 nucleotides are TGTGCTAGTGGTTCAGATATCTATGGCTACACCTTC.

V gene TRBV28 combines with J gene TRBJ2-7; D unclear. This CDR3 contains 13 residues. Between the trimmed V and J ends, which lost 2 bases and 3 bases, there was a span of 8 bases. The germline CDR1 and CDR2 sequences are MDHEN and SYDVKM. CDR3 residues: CASSLGSGYEQYF. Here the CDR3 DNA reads TGTGCCAGCAGTTTAGGGTCAGGCTACGAGCAGTACTTC.

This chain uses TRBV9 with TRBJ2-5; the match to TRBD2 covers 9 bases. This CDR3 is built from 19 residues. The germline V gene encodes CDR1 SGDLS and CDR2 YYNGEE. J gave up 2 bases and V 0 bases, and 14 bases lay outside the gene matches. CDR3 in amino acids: CASSVGIGGRASYQETQYF. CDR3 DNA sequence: TGTGCCAGCAGCGTAGGGATTGGCGGGAGGGCGAGTTATCAAGAGACCCAGTACTTC.

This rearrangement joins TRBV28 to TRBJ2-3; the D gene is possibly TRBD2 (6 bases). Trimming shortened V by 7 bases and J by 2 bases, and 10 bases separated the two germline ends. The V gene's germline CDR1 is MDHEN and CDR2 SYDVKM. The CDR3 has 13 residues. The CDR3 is CASNTGDTDTQYF. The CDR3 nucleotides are TGTGCCAGCAACACGGGAGACACAGATACGCAGTATTTT.

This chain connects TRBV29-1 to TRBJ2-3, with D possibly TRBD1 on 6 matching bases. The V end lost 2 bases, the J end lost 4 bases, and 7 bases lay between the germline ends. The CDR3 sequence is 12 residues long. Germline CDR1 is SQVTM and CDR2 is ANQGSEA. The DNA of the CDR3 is TGCAGCGTTGAAACAGGGCCAGATACGCAGTATTTT. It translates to CSVETGPDTQYF.

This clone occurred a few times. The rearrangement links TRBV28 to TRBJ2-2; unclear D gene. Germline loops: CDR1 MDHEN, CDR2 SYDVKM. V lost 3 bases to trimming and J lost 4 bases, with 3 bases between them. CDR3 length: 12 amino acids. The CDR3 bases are TGTGCCAGCAGTTTGAGCACCGGGGAGCTGTTTTTT. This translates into CASSLSTGELFF. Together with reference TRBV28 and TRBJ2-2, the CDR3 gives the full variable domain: DVKVTQSSRYLVKRTGEKVFLECVQDMDHENMFWYRQDPGLGLRLIYFSYDVKMKEKGDIPEGYSVSREKKERFSLILESASTNQTSMYLCASSLSTGELFFGEGSRLTVL.

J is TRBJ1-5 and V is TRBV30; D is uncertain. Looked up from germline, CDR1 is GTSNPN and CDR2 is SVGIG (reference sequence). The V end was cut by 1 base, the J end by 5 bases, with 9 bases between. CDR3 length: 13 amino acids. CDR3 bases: TGTGCCTGGAGTGGGGCAGGTGATCAGCCCCAGCATTTT. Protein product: CAWSGAGDQPQHF.

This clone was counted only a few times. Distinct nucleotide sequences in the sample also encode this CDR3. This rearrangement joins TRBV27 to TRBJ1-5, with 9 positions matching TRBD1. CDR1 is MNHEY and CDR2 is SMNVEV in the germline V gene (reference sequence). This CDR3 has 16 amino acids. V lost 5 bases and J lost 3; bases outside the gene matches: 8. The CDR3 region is CASSPLGQGVNQPQHF. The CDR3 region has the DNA TGTGCCAGCAGTCCCCTGGGACAGGGCGTCAATCAGCCCCAGCATTTT.

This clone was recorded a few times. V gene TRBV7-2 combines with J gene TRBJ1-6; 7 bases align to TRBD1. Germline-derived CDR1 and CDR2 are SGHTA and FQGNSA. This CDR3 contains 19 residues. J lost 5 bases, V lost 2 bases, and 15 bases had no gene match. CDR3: CASSLRGLRAGGHNSPLHF. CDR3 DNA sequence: TGTGCCAGCAGCTTAAGGGGTTTAAGGGCAGGGGGGCATAATTCACCCCTCCACTTT.

The CDR3 protein is CASSFLSQEGMKRAYEQYF. CDR3 coding DNA: TGCGCCAGCAGCTTCCTTAGTCAGGAGGGGATGAAGAGGGCCTACGAGCAGTACTTC. The rearrangement uses TRBV5-1 and TRBJ2-7, with D possibly matching TRBD2 (6 bases). V shed 2 bases and J shed 2 bases, with 26 bases lying between them. The CDR3 contains 19 residues. Germline CDR1 SGHRS, CDR2 YFSETQ.

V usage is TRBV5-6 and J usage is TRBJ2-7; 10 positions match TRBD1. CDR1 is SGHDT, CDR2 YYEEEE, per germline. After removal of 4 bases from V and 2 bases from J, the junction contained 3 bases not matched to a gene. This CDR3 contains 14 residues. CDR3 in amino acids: CASSRQGAAYEQYF. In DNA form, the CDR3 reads TGTGCCAGCAGCCGACAGGGGGCGGCCTACGAGCAGTACTTC.

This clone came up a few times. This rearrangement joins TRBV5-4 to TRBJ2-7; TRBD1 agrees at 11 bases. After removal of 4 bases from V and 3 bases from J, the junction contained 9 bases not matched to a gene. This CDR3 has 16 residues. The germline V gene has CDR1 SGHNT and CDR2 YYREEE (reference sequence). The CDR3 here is CASSQRTGGPYYEQYF. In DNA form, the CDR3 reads TGTGCCAGCAGCCAACGGACAGGGGGCCCCTACTACGAGCAGTACTTC.

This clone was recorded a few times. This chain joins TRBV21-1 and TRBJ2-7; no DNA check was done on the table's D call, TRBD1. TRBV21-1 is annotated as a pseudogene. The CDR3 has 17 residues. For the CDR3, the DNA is TGTGCCAGCAGCAAAGTTTTAGGAACAGGGTTTTCCTACGAGCAGTACTTC. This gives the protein CASSKVLGTGFSYEQYF.

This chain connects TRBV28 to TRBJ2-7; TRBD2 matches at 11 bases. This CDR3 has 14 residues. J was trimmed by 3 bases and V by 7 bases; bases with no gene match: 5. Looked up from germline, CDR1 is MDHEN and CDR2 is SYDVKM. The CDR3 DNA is TGTGCCAGCACCACCGGGACTAGCGGCTACGAGCAGTACTTC. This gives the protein CASTTGTSGYEQYF. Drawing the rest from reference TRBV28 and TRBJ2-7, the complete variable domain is DVKVTQSSRYLVKRTGEKVFLECVQDMDHENMFWYRQDPGLGLRLIYFSYDVKMKEKGDIPEGYSVSREKKERFSLILESASTNQTSMYLCASTTGTSGYEQYFGPGTRLTVT.

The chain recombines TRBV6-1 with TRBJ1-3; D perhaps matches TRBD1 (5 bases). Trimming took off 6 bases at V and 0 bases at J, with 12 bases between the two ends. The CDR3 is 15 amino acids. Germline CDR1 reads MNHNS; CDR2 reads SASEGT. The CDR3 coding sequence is TGTGCCAGCAGGGCTGGGGGGGACTCTGGAAACACCATATATTTT. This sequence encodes CASRAGGDSGNTIYF.

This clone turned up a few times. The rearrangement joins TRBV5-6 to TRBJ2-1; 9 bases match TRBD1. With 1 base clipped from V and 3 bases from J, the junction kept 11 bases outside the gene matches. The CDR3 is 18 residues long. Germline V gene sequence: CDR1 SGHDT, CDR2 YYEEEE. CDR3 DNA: TGTGCCAGCAGCTTGTCGTGGGCATCGGGACAGGGCTACAATGAGCAGTTCTTC. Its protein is CASSLSWASGQGYNEQFF.

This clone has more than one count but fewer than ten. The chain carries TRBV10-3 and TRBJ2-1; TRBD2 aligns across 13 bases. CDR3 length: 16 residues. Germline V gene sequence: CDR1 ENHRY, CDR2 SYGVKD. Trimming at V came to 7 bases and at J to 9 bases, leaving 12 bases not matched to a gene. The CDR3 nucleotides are TGTGCCATCACGGAGACTAGCGGGAGGATCGGGGGTGAGCAGTTCTTC. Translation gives CAITETSGRIGGEQFF.

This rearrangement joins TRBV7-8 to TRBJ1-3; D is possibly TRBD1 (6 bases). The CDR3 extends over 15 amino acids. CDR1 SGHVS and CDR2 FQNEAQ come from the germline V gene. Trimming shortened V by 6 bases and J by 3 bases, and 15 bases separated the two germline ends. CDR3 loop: CASRGAVSSGNTIYF. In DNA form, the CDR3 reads TGTGCCAGCAGGGGGGCGGTTTCTAGTGGAAACACCATATATTTT.

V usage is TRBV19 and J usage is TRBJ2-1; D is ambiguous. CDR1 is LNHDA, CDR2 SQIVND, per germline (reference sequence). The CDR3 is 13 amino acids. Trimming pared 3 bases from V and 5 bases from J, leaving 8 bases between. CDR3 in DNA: TGTGCCAGTAGTATCGCTAGAAACAATGAGCAGTTCTTC. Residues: CASSIARNNEQFF. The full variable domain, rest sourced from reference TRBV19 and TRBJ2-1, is DGGITQSPKYLFRKEGQNVTLSCEQNLNHDAMYWYRQDPGQGLRLIYYSQIVNDFQKGDIAEGYSVSREKKESFPLTVTSAQKNPTAFYLCASSIARNNEQFFGPGTRLTVL.

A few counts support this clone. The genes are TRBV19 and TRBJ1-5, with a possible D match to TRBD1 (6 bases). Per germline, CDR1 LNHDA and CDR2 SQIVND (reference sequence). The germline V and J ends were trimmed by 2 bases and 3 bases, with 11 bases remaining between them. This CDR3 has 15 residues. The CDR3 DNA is TGTGCCAGTAGTATACAGGGGTTGGCCAATCAGCCCCAGCATTTT. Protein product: CASSIQGLANQPQHF.

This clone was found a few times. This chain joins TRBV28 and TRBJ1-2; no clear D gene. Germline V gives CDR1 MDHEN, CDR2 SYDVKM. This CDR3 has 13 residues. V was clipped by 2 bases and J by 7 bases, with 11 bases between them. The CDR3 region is CASSLVPAGGYTF. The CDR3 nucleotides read TGTGCCAGCAGTTTAGTCCCAGCGGGTGGCTACACCTTC.

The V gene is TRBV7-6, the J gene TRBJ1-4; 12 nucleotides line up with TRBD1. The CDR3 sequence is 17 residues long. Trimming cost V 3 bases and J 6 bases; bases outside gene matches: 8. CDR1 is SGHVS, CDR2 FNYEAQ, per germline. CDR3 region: CASSLGTGGRGDEKLFF. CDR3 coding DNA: TGTGCCAGCAGCTTGGGGACAGGGGGCAGAGGGGATGAAAAACTGTTTTTT.